This passage covers 29 T cell receptor beta chains from one sample sequenced in a study of cytomegalovirus exposure and HLA in healthy donors. The PCR made use of 60 Vbeta and 13 Jbeta primers. Assay: immunoSEQ multiplex PCR; the TCRdb copy retains only in-frame clones and omits some. The sample totals 200,000 to 250,000 clones. The sample consisted of PBMCs. These receptor sequences come from a young woman in good health and CMV-seropositive.

J is TRBJ1-1 and V is TRBV4-3, with D possibly TRBD1 on 5 matching bases. This CDR3 region has 15 residues. V was shortened by 3 bases and J by 5 bases, with 16 bases between the two germline ends. Germline-derived CDR1 and CDR2 are LGHNA and YSLEER. The CDR3, as DNA: TGCGCCAGCAGCCAGGCCTACGGGGGAGAAACTGAAGCTTTCTTT. Its protein product is CASSQAYGGETEAFF.

The V gene is TRBV6-6, the J gene TRBJ1-5, with no clear D. V gave up 4 bases and J gave up 1 base, with 14 bases separating them. From germline, CDR1 is MNHNY and CDR2 SVGAGI (reference sequence). The CDR3 is made up of 16 amino acids. This chain's CDR3 is CASSSDGRPSNQPQHF. The CDR3 DNA is TGTGCCAGCAGTTCCGACGGGAGGCCAAGCAATCAGCCCCAGCATTTT.

Written as DNA, the CDR3 is TGTGCCAGCAGTGAACAGGGGGCTTTTAATGCTGGGGCCAACGTCCTGACTTTC. Protein product: CASSEQGAFNAGANVLTF. V gene TRBV2 combines with J gene TRBJ2-6; 8 bases align to TRBD1. The V gene's germline CDR1 is SNHLY and CDR2 FYNNEI. V was pared by 2 bases and J by 2 bases, with 8 bases of the junction left unmatched. The CDR3 spans 18 residues.

The chain is built from TRBV19 and TRBJ2-3; tentatively, D is TRBD2 (5 bases). CDR3 length: 14 residues. V was cut by 3 bases and J by 0 bases, with 7 bases left in between. In germline, CDR1 is LNHDA, CDR2 SQIVND (reference sequence). CDR3 sequence: CASSMSGSTDTQYF. CDR3 DNA: TGTGCCAGTAGTATGTCGGGAAGCACAGATACGCAGTATTTT.

V and J are TRBV7-9 and TRBJ1-2; possibly TRBD1 for D (6 bases). The germline V gene encodes CDR1 SEHNR and CDR2 FQNEAQ (reference sequence). This CDR3 is 14 amino acids long. V lost 5 bases, J lost 3 bases, and 13 bases lay in between. The CDR3 nucleotides are TGTGCCAGCAGCCCGTGGGGGCGGGACTATGGCTACACCTTC. Encoded protein: CASSPWGRDYGYTF.

The CDR3 DNA sequence: TGTGCCAGCAGCTTAGCGGGGGCGAGGGCCATAGAGACCCAGTACTTC. As protein: CASSLAGARAIETQYF. The V and J genes are TRBV5-4 and TRBJ2-5, with 8 bases fitting TRBD2. This CDR3 region has 16 residues. Germline CDR1 reads SGHNT; CDR2 reads YYREEE (reference sequence). V lost 2 bases and J lost 4; bases outside the gene matches: 10.

The chain joins TRBV7-9 to TRBJ1-6; 8 bases line up with TRBD1. The CDR3 consists of 14 residues. Per germline, CDR1 SEHNR and CDR2 FQNEAQ (reference sequence). V shed 5 bases, J shed 9 bases, and the junction held 6 bases outside the gene matches. The chain's CDR3 is CASSLTGGGSPLHF. The CDR3, as DNA: TGTGCCAGCAGCCTAACAGGGGGTGGTTCACCCCTCCACTTT.

The chain combines TRBV6-6 with TRBJ2-6; 7 bases align to TRBD2. Germline V gene sequence: CDR1 MNHNY, CDR2 SVGAGI (reference sequence). The V segment lost 8 bases and the J segment 5 bases; nucleotides outside the gene matches: 6. The CDR3 covers 14 residues. The CDR3 here is CASAWEGRANVLTF. DNA for the CDR3: TGTGCCAGCGCGTGGGAGGGACGGGCCAACGTCCTGACTTTC.

CDR3 nucleotide sequence: TGTGCCAGCAGTCCCCGGGTAGCGGAAAGGTCCCAGTACTTC. This sequence encodes CASSPRVAERSQYF. The chain is built from TRBV6-5 and TRBJ2-5, with a possible D match to TRBD2 (6 bases). The CDR3 runs 14 residues. From germline, CDR1 is MNHEY and CDR2 SVGAGI. The V end was cut by 5 bases, the J end by 9 bases, with 19 bases between.

The CDR3 sequence: CASNKGGGGLQETQYF. CDR3 DNA sequence: TGTGCCAGCAACAAAGGGGGCGGGGGGTTACAAGAGACCCAGTACTTC. This sequence joins TRBV5-4 and TRBJ2-5; TRBD2 is a possible D gene (8 bases). Germline CDR1 is SGHNT and CDR2 is YYREEE (reference sequence). This CDR3 is built from 16 residues. Trimming cost V 6 bases and J 2 bases, with 20 bases left between them. Combining the CDR3 with reference TRBV5-4 and TRBJ2-5 gives the whole variable domain ETGVTQSPTHLIKTRGQQVTLRCSSQSGHNTVSWYQQALGQGPQFIFQYYREEENGRGNFPPRFSGLQFPNYSSELNVNALELDDSALYLCASNKGGGGLQETQYFGPGTRLLVL.

The gene calls are TRBV9 and TRBJ1-2, with TRBD1 matching over 10 bases. Germline V gene lookup returns CDR1 SGDLS and CDR2 YYNGEE. The CDR3 has 18 amino acids. With 3 bases clipped from V and 1 base from J, the junction kept 12 bases outside the gene matches. The CDR3 DNA reads TGTGCCAGCAGCGCGTCAGGGGACAGGGGTTTCCTTAACTATGGCTACACCTTC. Its protein product is CASSASGDRGFLNYGYTF.

CDR3 in amino acids: CASSQGASTEAFF. Here the CDR3 DNA reads TGTGCCAGCAGCCAAGGGGCCTCGACTGAAGCTTTCTTT. V is TRBV11-3 and J is TRBJ1-1, with TRBD1 as a possible D gene (5 bases). CDR3 length: 13 residues. Between the trimmed V and J ends, which lost 5 bases and 5 bases, there was a span of 12 bases. In germline, CDR1 is SGHNT, CDR2 YENEEA.

J is TRBJ1-2 and V is TRBV2, with TRBD1 matching 7 bases. Germline values: CDR1 SNHLY, CDR2 FYNNEI. The J segment lost 0 bases and the V segment lost 2 bases, leaving 12 bases of the junction unmatched. This CDR3 comprises 18 residues. The CDR3 region is CASSEYGTTGNPNYGYTF. Here the CDR3 DNA reads TGTGCCAGCAGTGAATATGGGACGACAGGGAACCCTAACTATGGCTACACCTTC.

The rearrangement links TRBV6-1 to TRBJ1-5; 8 bases are shared with TRBD1. The CDR3 has 17 residues. The J segment lost 4 bases and the V segment lost 2 bases, leaving 10 bases of the junction unmatched. In germline, CDR1 is MNHNS, CDR2 SASEGT. The CDR3 loop is CASSEPTWTGRNQPQHF. CDR3 nucleotide sequence: TGTGCCAGCAGTGAACCAACCTGGACAGGGCGAAATCAGCCCCAGCATTTT.

The chain joins TRBV19 to TRBJ2-2; no clear D gene. Per the germline V gene, CDR1 is LNHDA and CDR2 is SQIVND (reference sequence). V lost 1 base to trimming and J lost 4 bases, with 4 bases between them. This CDR3 comprises 13 residues. CDR3 sequence (DNA): TGTGCCAGTAGTATAGCCTCCACCGGGGAGCTGTTTTTT. Translation gives CASSIASTGELFF.

The chain carries TRBV21-1 and TRBJ2-4; the D call of TRBD2 is as the table states it, not checked on the DNA. TRBV21-1 is listed as a pseudogene. The CDR3 is 13 residues long. The CDR3 loop is CASSVEAKNIQYF. In DNA form, the CDR3 reads TGTGCCAGCAGCGTAGAAGCCAAAAACATTCAGTACTTC.

This chain uses TRBV6-5 with TRBJ2-1, with 13 bases matching TRBD2. The CDR3 has 15 residues. CDR1 and CDR2 from the germline V gene are MNHEY and SVGAGI. Germline trimming cut 2 bases from V and 12 bases from J; bases unmatched to any gene: 7. This CDR3 reads CASSYGGLAGTGQFF. The CDR3 region has the DNA TGTGCCAGCAGTTACGGGGGACTAGCGGGAACAGGGCAGTTCTTC.

The chain employs TRBV4-1 and TRBJ2-5, with 9 positions matching TRBD2. From germline, CDR1 is MGHRA and CDR2 YSYEKL. The V segment lost 0 bases and the J segment 1 base; nucleotides outside the gene matches: 6. The CDR3 sequence is 17 residues long. The CDR3 loop is CASSQEKLAGTQETQYF. In nucleotides, the CDR3 is TGCGCCAGCAGCCAAGAAAAACTAGCGGGTACCCAAGAGACCCAGTACTTC.

V usage is TRBV13 and J usage is TRBJ2-2; 9 nucleotides line up with TRBD2. The CDR3 sequence is 17 residues long. The germline CDR1 and CDR2 sequences are PRHDT and FYEKMQ (reference sequence). Trimming removed 4 bases from V and 9 bases from J; junction bases left unmatched: 15. Here the CDR3 DNA reads TGTGCCAGCAGCTCGCTCCCTAGCGGGATCCACCGGTGGGAGCTGTTTTTT. It is translated as CASSSLPSGIHRWELFF.

The rearrangement links TRBV9 to TRBJ2-1; D is undetermined. The V gene's germline CDR1 is SGDLS and CDR2 YYNGEE. This CDR3 region has 16 residues. Deletions cut 0 bases from V and 1 base from J, with 11 bases between. This CDR3 is CASSVGWYSSYNEQFF. CDR3 DNA: TGTGCCAGCAGCGTAGGTTGGTACTCTTCCTACAATGAGCAGTTCTTC.

This rearrangement joins TRBV19 to TRBJ2-3; D might be TRBD2 (6 bases). The V and J ends lost 3 bases and 3 bases respectively, with 13 bases between them. This CDR3 region has 15 residues. The germline V gene has CDR1 LNHDA and CDR2 SQIVND (reference sequence). The CDR3 nucleotides are TGTGCCAGTAGTATCCTAGCGAGCGAGACAGATACGCAGTATTTT. Translated: CASSILASETDTQYF.

The chain combines TRBV7-8 with TRBJ1-4; perhaps TRBD1 as D (5 bases). V lost 11 bases and J lost 5, with 15 bases in between. Germline V gene sequence: CDR1 SGHVS, CDR2 FQNEAQ. The length of the CDR3 is 13 residues. CDR3 DNA: TGTGCCGGATCAGGGAAGGGCAATGAAAAACTGTTTTTT. This sequence encodes CAGSGKGNEKLFF.

This chain links TRBV10-1 with TRBJ2-4, with 12 bases matching TRBD1. The V and J ends lost 3 bases and 7 bases, in that order; junction bases with no gene match: 4. This CDR3 spans 15 amino acids. The V gene's germline CDR1 is WNHNN and CDR2 SYGVQD (reference sequence). The CDR3, as DNA: TGCGCCAGCAGTGACCCCGGGACAGGGGGCAACATTCAGTACTTC. Translating gives CASSDPGTGGNIQYF.

V gene TRBV30 combines with J gene TRBJ2-7; 9 bases agree with TRBD1. The germline V gene encodes CDR1 GTSNPN and CDR2 SVGIG (reference sequence). The trim removed 5 bases at V and 2 bases at J, leaving 7 bases unmatched. The CDR3 has 14 residues. CDR3 protein: CAWGGTGTTYEQYF. DNA for the CDR3: TGTGCCTGGGGGGGGACAGGGACAACCTACGAGCAGTACTTC. Filled out from reference TRBV30 and TRBJ2-7, the complete variable domain reads SQTIHQWPATLVQPVGSPLSLECTVEGTSNPNLYWYRQAAGRGLQLLFYSVGIGQISSEVPQNLSASRPQDRQFILSSKKLLLSDSGFYLCAWGGTGTTYEQYFGPGTRLTVT.

The chain joins TRBV5-1 to TRBJ1-6, with no clear D. Looked up from germline, CDR1 is SGHRS and CDR2 is YFSETQ. This CDR3 region has 14 residues. Trimming stripped 7 bases from V and 6 bases from J, with 14 bases between. DNA of the CDR3: TGCGCCAGCTCTGAGCGGTGGGGTAATTCACCCCTCCACTTT. The encoded protein is CASSERWGNSPLHF.

The chain joins TRBV6-1 to TRBJ2-5; 9 bases align to TRBD1. The DNA matches TRBJ2-7 better at its end, which makes the J call doubtful. This CDR3 spans 15 amino acids. Germline CDR1 MNHNS, CDR2 SASEGT. CDR3 region: CASILGQGESYEQYF. In nucleotides, the CDR3 is TGTGCCAGCATTCTGGGACAGGGTGAGTCCTACGAGCAGTACTTC.

This chain uses TRBV5-5 with TRBJ2-7; TRBD2 aligns across 8 bases. CDR3 length: 17 amino acids. Germline lookup yields CDR1 SGHKS and CDR2 YYEKEE (reference sequence). After removal of 6 bases from V and 0 bases from J, the junction contained 14 bases not matched to a gene. CDR3: CASTRGAGGGSSYEQYF. CDR3 in DNA: TGTGCCAGCACCAGAGGAGCCGGGGGGGGCAGCTCCTACGAGCAGTACTTC.

The rearrangement uses TRBV5-1 and TRBJ2-1; TRBD2 matches 9 bases. Germline loops: CDR1 SGHRS, CDR2 YFSETQ. J was trimmed by 6 bases and V by 3 bases; bases with no gene match: 10. This CDR3 is built from 16 residues. CDR3 in DNA: TGCGCCAGCAGCTCCGATCCAGCGGGGGGCCTCAATGAGCAGTTCTTC. It yields the protein CASSSDPAGGLNEQFF.

V is TRBV4-3 and J is TRBJ1-4; TRBD1 aligns across 9 bases. The trim removed 1 base at V and 4 bases at J, leaving 10 bases unmatched. This CDR3 contains 18 residues. The germline V gene encodes CDR1 LGHNA and CDR2 YSLEER. The CDR3 protein is CASSQAFDRGTSNEKLFF. In nucleotides, the CDR3 is TGCGCCAGCAGCCAAGCCTTCGACAGGGGGACAAGTAATGAAAAACTGTTTTTT.